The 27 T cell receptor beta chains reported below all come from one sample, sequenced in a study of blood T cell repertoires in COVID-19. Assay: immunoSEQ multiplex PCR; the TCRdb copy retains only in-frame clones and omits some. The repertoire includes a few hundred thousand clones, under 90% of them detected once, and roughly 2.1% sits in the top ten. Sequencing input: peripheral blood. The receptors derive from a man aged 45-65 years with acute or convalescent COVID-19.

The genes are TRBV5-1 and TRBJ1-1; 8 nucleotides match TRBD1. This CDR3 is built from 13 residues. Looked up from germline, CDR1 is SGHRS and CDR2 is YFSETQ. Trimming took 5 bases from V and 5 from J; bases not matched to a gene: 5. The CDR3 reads CASRTGVRTEAFF. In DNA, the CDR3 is TGCGCCAGCAGGACAGGGGTAAGAACTGAAGCTTTCTTT.

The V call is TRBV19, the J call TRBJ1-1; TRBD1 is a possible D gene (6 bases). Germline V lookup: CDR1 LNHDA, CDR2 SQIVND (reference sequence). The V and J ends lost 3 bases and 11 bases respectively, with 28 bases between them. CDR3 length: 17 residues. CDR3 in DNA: TGTGCCAGTAGTATGGATGGGACATTGTCATTAAAAACCGCGGCTTTCTTT. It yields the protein CASSMDGTLSLKTAAFF.

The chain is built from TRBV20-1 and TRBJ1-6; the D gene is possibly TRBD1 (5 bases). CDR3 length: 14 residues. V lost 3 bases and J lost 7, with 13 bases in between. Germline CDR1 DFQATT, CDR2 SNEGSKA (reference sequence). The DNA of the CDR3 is TGCAGTGCTAGTAGGCAGGGAGGGAATTCACCCCTCCACTTT. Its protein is CSASRQGGNSPLHF.

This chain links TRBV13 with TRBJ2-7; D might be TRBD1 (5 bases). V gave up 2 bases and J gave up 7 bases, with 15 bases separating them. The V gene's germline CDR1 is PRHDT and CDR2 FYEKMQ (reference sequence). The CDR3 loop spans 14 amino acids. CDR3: CASSLSHLAGEQYF. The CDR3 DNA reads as TGTGCCAGCAGCTTATCCCACTTAGCAGGGGAGCAGTACTTC.

DNA of the CDR3: TGTGCCAGCAGCTTAGCGATGGCTAGCGGGGACGACAATGAGCAGTTCTTC. Translation gives CASSLAMASGDDNEQFF. This sequence joins TRBV7-8 and TRBJ2-1, with TRBD2 matching over 9 bases. J was trimmed by 5 bases and V by 0 bases; bases with no gene match: 8. CDR3 length equals 17 residues. In germline, CDR1 is SGHVS, CDR2 FQNEAQ.

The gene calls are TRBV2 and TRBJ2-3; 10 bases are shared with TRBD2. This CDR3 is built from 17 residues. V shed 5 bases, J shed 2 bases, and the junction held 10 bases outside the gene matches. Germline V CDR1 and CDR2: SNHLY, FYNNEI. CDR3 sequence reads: CASSPKSGLAATDTQYF. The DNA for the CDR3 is TGTGCCAGCAGTCCAAAATCCGGACTAGCGGCCACAGATACGCAGTATTTT.

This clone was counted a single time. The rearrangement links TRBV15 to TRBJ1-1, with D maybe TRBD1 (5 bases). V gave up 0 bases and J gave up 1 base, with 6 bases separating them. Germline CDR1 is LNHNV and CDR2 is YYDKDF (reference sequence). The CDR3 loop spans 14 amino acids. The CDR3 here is CATSRDGANTEAFF. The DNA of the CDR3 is TGTGCCACCAGCAGAGATGGGGCGAACACTGAAGCTTTCTTT.

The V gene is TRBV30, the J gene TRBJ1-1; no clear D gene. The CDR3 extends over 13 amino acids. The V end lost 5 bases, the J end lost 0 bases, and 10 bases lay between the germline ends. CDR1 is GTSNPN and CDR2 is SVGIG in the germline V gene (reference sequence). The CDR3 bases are TGTGCCTGGGCCGTCTTTATGAACACTGAAGCTTTCTTT. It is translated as CAWAVFMNTEAFF.

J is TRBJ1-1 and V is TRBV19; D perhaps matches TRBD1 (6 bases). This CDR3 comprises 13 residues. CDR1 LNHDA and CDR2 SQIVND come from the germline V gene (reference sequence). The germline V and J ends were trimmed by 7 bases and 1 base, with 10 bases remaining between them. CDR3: CASKGGPNTEAFF. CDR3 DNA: TGTGCCAGTAAGGGGGGGCCGAACACTGAAGCTTTCTTT.

The CDR3 reads CASSPLQGSTYEQYF. CDR3 bases: TGTGCCAGCAGCCCCCTACAGGGATCGACCTACGAGCAGTACTTC. The chain employs TRBV7-8 and TRBJ2-7, with D perhaps TRBD1 (6 bases). The germline CDR1 and CDR2 sequences are SGHVS and FQNEAQ. This CDR3 has 15 amino acids. V lost 5 bases and J 2 bases, leaving 16 bases between the germline ends. The full variable domain, in which reference TRBV7-8 and TRBJ2-7 provide the parts outside the CDR3, is GAGVSQSPRYKVAKRGQDVALRCDPISGHVSLFWYQQALGQGPEFLTYFQNEAQLDKSGLPSDRFFAERPEGSVSTLKIQRTQQEDSAVYLCASSPLQGSTYEQYFGPGTRLTVT.

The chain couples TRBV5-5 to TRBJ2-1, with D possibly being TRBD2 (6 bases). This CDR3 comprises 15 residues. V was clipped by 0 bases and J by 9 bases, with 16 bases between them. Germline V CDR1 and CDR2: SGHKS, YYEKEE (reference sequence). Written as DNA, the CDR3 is TGTGCCAGCAGCTTGGTCGGGGCGGGGTCAGGTGAGCAGTTCTTC. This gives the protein CASSLVGAGSGEQFF.

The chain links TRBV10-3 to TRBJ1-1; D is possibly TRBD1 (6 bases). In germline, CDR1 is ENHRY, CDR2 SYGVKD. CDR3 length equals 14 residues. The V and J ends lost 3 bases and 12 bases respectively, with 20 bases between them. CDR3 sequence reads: CAISEGRDIIGTFF. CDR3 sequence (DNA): TGTGCCATCAGTGAAGGTAGGGACATAATTGGAACTTTCTTT.

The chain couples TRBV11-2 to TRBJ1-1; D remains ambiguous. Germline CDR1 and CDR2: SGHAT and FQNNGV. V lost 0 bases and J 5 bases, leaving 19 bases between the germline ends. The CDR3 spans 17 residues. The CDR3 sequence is CASSLDVPGLLGTEAFF. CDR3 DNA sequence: TGTGCCAGCAGCTTAGATGTGCCCGGACTCCTGGGAACTGAAGCTTTCTTT.

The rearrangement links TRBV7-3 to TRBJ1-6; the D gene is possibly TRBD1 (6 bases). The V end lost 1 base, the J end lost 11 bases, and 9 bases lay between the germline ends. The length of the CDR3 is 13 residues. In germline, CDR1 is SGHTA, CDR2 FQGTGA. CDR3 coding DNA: TGTGCCAGCAGCTTAAGGCAGGGGACACCCCTCCACTTT. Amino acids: CASSLRQGTPLHF.

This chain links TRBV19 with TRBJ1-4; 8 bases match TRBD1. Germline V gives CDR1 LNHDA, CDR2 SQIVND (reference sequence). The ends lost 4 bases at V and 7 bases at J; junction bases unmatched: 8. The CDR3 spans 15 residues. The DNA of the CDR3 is TGTGCCAGTAGTAGCCGGGACAGGTTGTTTGAAAAACTGTTTTTT. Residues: CASSSRDRLFEKLFF.

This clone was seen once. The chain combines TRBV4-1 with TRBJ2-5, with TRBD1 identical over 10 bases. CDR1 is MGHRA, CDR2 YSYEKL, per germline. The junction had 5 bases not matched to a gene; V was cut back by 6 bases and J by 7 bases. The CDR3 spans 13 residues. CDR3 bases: TGCGCCAGCAGGGGGACAGGGGTAGGGACCCAGTACTTC. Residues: CASRGTGVGTQYF.

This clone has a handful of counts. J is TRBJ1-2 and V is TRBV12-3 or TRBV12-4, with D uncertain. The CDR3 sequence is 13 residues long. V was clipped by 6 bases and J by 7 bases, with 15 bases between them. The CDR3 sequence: CASRSLGEAGYTF. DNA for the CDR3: TGTGCCAGCAGGTCGCTAGGAGAGGCTGGCTACACCTTC.

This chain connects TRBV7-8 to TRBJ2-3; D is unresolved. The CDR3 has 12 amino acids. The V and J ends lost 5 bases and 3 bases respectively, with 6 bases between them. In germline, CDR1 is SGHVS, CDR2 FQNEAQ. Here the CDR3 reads CASSLRTDTQYF. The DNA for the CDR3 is TGTGCCAGCAGCCTGCGTACAGATACGCAGTATTTT.

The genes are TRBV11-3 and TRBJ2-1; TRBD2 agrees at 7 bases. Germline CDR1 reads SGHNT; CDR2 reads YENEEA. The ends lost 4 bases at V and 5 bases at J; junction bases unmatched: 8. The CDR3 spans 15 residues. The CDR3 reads CASSSSRDYHNEQFF. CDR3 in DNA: TGTGCCAGCAGCTCTTCCCGGGACTATCACAATGAGCAGTTCTTC. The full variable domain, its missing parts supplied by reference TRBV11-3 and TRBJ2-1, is EAGVVQSPRYKIIEKKQPVAFWCNPISGHNTLYWYLQNLGQGPELLIRYENEEAVDDSQLPKDRFSAERLKGVDSTLKIQPAELGDSAVYLCASSSSRDYHNEQFFGPGTRLTVL.

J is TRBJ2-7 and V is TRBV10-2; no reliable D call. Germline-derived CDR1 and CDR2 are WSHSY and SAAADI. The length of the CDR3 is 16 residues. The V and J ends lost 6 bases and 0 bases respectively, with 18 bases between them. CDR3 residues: CASREQTRPSSYEQYF. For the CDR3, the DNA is TGCGCCAGCAGGGAACAAACCAGGCCAAGCTCCTACGAGCAGTACTTC.

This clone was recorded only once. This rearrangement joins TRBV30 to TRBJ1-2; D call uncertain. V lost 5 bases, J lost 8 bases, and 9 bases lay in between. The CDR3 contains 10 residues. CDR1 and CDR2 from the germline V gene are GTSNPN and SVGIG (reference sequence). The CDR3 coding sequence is TGTGCCTGGGCGCCAGGCGGCTACACCTTC. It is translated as CAWAPGGYTF.

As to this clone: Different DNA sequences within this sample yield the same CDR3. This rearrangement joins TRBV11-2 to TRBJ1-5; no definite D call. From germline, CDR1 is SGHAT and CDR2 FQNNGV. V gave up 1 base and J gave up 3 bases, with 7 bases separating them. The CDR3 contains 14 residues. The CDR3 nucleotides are TGTGCCAGCAGCTTAGGGCAGTTCAATCAGCCCCAGCATTTT. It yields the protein CASSLGQFNQPQHF.

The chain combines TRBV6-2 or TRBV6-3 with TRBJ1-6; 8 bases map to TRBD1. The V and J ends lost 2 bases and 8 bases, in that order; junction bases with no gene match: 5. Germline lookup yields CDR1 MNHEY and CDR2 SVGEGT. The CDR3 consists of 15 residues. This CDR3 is CASSYPTGDDSPLHF. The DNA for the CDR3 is TGTGCCAGCAGTTACCCGACAGGGGATGATTCACCCCTCCACTTT.

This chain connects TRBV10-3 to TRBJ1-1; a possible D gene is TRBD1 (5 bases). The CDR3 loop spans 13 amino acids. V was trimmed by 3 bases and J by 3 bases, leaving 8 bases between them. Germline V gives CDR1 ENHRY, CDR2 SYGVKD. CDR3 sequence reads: CAISDETDTEAFF. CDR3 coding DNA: TGTGCCATCAGTGACGAGACAGACACTGAAGCTTTCTTT.

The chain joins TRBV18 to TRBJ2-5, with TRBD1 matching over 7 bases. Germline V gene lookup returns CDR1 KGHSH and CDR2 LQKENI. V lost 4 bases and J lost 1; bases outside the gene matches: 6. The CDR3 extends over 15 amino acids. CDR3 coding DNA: TGTGCCAGCTCACGGACCCGGGACAGCCAAGAGACCCAGTACTTC. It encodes CASSRTRDSQETQYF.

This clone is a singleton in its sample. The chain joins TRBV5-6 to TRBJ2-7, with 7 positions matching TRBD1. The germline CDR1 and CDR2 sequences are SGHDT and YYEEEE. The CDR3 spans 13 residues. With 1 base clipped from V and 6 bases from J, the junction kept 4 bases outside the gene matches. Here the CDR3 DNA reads TGTGCCAGCAGCTTGAGTGGGACAGCCGAGCAGTACTTC. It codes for CASSLSGTAEQYF. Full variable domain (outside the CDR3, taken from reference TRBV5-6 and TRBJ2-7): DAGVTQSPTHLIKTRGQQVTLRCSPKSGHDTVSWYQQALGQGPQFIFQYYEEEERQRGNFPDRFSGHQFPNYSSELNVNALLLGDSALYLCASSLSGTAEQYFGPGTRLTVT.

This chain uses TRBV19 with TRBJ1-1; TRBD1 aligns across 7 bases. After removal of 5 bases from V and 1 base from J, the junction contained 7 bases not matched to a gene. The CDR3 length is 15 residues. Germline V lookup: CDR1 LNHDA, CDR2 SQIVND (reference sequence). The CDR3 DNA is TGTGCCAGTAGTGCCGGACAGGAAGCGAACACTGAAGCTTTCTTT. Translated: CASSAGQEANTEAFF. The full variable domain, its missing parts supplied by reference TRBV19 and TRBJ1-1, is DGGITQSPKYLFRKEGQNVTLSCEQNLNHDAMYWYRQDPGQGLRLIYYSQIVNDFQKGDIAEGYSVSREKKESFPLTVTSAQKNPTAFYLCASSAGQEANTEAFFGQGTRLTVV.